These T cell receptor beta chains were read from a single sample in a study of human CD4 T cells and Enterobacteriaceae. TCRdb keeps only in-frame clones here, not all; method: immunoSEQ multiplex PCR. The data contain 25,000 to 30,000 clones, approximately 81% of them seen just once; the ten biggest clones take up 0.9% to 1%. The source material was memory CD4+ T cells from blood. The source of these receptors is a human donor in good health. CDR3s include the opening cysteine and the closing phenylalanine or tryptophan. The order of the fields is V gene, J gene, CDR3 protein.

V: TRBV18
J: TRBJ2-2
CDR3: CASRAPNTGELFF

V: TRBV11-2
J: TRBJ2-5
CDR3: CASSLLASQETQYF

V: TRBV7-2
J: TRBJ1-3
CDR3: CASSLTTSGNTIYF

V: TRBV11-2
J: TRBJ1-4
CDR3: CASETRNEEKLFF

V: TRBV7-8
J: TRBJ2-6
CDR3: CASSGTGSSGANVLTF

V: TRBV6-1
J: TRBJ2-1
CDR3: CASSEPAGGSYNEQFF

V: TRBV5-1
J: TRBJ1-1
CDR3: CASSPDREEQAFF

V: TRBV19
J: TRBJ2-1
CDR3: CASSTRDYDEQFF

V: TRBV11-3
J: TRBJ2-1
CDR3: CASSSRTDEQFF

V: TRBV11-3
J: TRBJ2-1
CDR3: CASNPQGQGAINEQFF

V: TRBV18
J: TRBJ2-1
CDR3: CASSLTRPVFRTGGGYNEQFF

V: TRBV30
J: TRBJ2-1
CDR3: CAWSIGLAGGHNEQFF

V: TRBV18
J: TRBJ1-1
CDR3: CASSPAFRNTEAFF

V: TRBV4-2
J: TRBJ2-1
CDR3: CASSQEDSRNEQFF

V: TRBV7-9
J: TRBJ1-3
CDR3: CASSLGVNFDGNTIYF

V: TRBV5-1
J: TRBJ2-7
CDR3: CASSLGQQSNEQYF

V: TRBV7-8
J: TRBJ2-7
CDR3: CASRIGVHEQYF

V: TRBV20-1
J: TRBJ1-1
CDR3: CSARERAGVF

V: TRBV7-8
J: TRBJ2-1
CDR3: CASSLGASGRNEQFF

V: TRBV5-1
J: TRBJ2-1
CDR3: CASSLVSSGSSPHEQFF

V: TRBV5-1
J: TRBJ2-1
CDR3: CASSLDLALNEQFF

V: TRBV5-4
J: TRBJ2-5
CDR3: CASSFLLETQYF

V: TRBV6-1
J: TRBJ2-2
CDR3: CASSKQGTGELFF

V: TRBV6-4
J: TRBJ2-3
CDR3: CASSDAGVGTDTQYF

V: TRBV7-9
J: TRBJ1-4
CDR3: CASSYRTGTNEKLFF

V: TRBV14
J: TRBJ2-7
CDR3: CASSQAAIPYEQYF

V: TRBV27
J: TRBJ1-5
CDR3: CASSDTGALGQPQHF

V: TRBV27
J: TRBJ2-1
CDR3: CASSRLQPAGNEQFF

V: TRBV7-8
J: TRBJ2-2
CDR3: CASSRGGTTNTGELFF

V: TRBV29-1
J: TRBJ2-5
CDR3: CSSLHGQGGQETQYF

V: TRBV28
J: TRBJ2-7
CDR3: CASSSPFWGGEAAEQYF

V: TRBV10-3
J: TRBJ2-3
CDR3: CAMASAGSTDTQYF

V: TRBV6-5
J: TRBJ2-3
CDR3: CASSLLGEDTQYF

V: TRBV28
J: TRBJ1-5
CDR3: CASSLSPKTRGNQPQHF

V: TRBV7-6
J: TRBJ1-4
CDR3: CASSSDGRNNEKLFF

V: TRBV19
J: TRBJ1-4
CDR3: CASSPSNEKLFF

V: TRBV11-2
J: TRBJ1-6
CDR3: CASSPGGAWEVSPLHF

V: TRBV5-5
J: TRBJ1-4
CDR3: CASSLASGVGFF

V: TRBV29-1
J: TRBJ1-3
CDR3: CSGRTSGNTIYF

V: TRBV21-1
J: TRBJ2-7
CDR3: CAGRPFLASGTYEQYF

V: TRBV5-1
J: TRBJ2-5
CDR3: CASSDTPSGQQRETQYF

V: TRBV28
J: TRBJ1-2
CDR3: CASSIYSNYGYTF

V: TRBV7-2
J: TRBJ1-1
CDR3: CASSLGQWNTEAFF

V: TRBV27
J: TRBJ2-7
CDR3: CASSLKGGGGYEQYF

V: TRBV7-2
J: TRBJ2-1
CDR3: CASRSGGVGEQFF

V: TRBV7-4
J: TRBJ2-3
CDR3: CASRHYRMDSSTDTQYF

V: TRBV6-1
J: TRBJ2-1
CDR3: CASLRLVGGNEQFF

V: TRBV29-1
J: TRBJ2-1
CDR3: CSGRLAGSEQFF

V: TRBV6-6
J: TRBJ2-7
CDR3: CASSSPDELGEQYF

V: TRBV5-1
J: TRBJ2-5
CDR3: CASSPGLAGNQETQYF

V: TRBV4-2
J: TRBJ2-1
CDR3: CASSQAGGTYNEQFF

V: TRBV18
J: TRBJ2-7
CDR3: CASSPTSGSTYEQYF

V: TRBV2
J: TRBJ2-1
CDR3: CASKPNGGPYNEQFF